Below, 17 T cell receptor beta chains from the same sample are listed, as sequenced in a study of cytomegalovirus exposure and HLA in healthy donors. The PCR ran on 60 Vbeta and 13 Jbeta primers. The table came from immunoSEQ multiplex PCR; TCRdb's copy has only in-frame clones and leaves some out. Its listing shows tens of thousands of clones. The material sequenced was PBMCs. These receptors were taken from a woman aged 35 to 49 in good health and CMV-seronegative.

This sequence joins TRBV6-1 and TRBJ2-7; 7 bases line up with TRBD2. The junction had 6 bases not matched to a gene; V was cut back by 6 bases and J by 1 base. Germline V gene lookup returns CDR1 MNHNS and CDR2 SASEGT. CDR3 length equals 14 residues. The CDR3 nucleotides are TGTGCCAGCAGAGAGAGGGACTATTCCTACGAGCAGTACTTC. Its protein is CASRERDYSYEQYF.

This chain links TRBV7-2 with TRBJ1-2; 8 positions match TRBD1. In germline, CDR1 is SGHTA, CDR2 FQGNSA. The CDR3 spans 15 residues. The V and J ends lost 2 bases and 4 bases, in that order; junction bases with no gene match: 6. CDR3 in DNA: TGTGCCAGCAGCTTACAGGGGGCCGGGGGCTATGGCTACACCTTC. Its translation is CASSLQGAGGYGYTF. Full variable domain (outside the CDR3, taken from reference TRBV7-2 and TRBJ1-2): GAGVSQSPSNKVTEKGKDVELRCDPISGHTALYWYRQSLGQGLEFLIYFQGNSAPDKSGLPSDRFSAERTGGSVSTLTIQRTQQEDSAVYLCASSLQGAGGYGYTFGSGTRLTVV.

The chain combines TRBV6-5 with TRBJ1-1; D remains unclear. Germline assignment: CDR1 MNHEY and CDR2 SVGAGI. V was cut by 6 bases and J by 4 bases, with 18 bases left in between. CDR3 length equals 15 residues. This CDR3 is CASRVGRAGGTEAFF. As DNA, the CDR3 is TGTGCCAGCAGAGTAGGACGCGCGGGTGGCACTGAAGCTTTCTTT.

This chain connects TRBV29-1 to TRBJ1-5, with 8 bases identical to TRBD1. Germline V gene sequence: CDR1 SQVTM, CDR2 ANQGSEA. This CDR3 region has 13 residues. Trimming removed 6 bases from V and 2 bases from J; junction bases left unmatched: 3. CDR3 bases: TGCAGCGTGAGGGGACAGGGCAATCAGCCCCAGCATTTT. It translates to CSVRGQGNQPQHF. Using reference TRBV29-1 and TRBJ1-5 for the parts outside the CDR3, the full variable domain is SAVISQKPSRDICQRGTSLTIQCQVDSQVTMMFWYRQQPGQSLTLIATANQGSEATYESGFVIDKFPISRPNLTFSTLTVSNMSPEDSSIYLCSVRGQGNQPQHFGDGTRLSIL.

The chain has TRBV4-1 and TRBJ2-7; weak D call: TRBD1 (5 bases). CDR3 size: 14 residues. V was shortened by 2 bases and J by 3 bases, with 11 bases between the two germline ends. Per the germline V gene, CDR1 is MGHRA and CDR2 is YSYEKL. CDR3 nucleotide sequence: TGCGCCAGCAGCCAAAAAGACAGAGACTACGAGCAGTACTTC. Protein sequence: CASSQKDRDYEQYF.

The chain joins TRBV30 to TRBJ2-7, with D possibly matching TRBD1 (5 bases). In germline, CDR1 is GTSNPN, CDR2 SVGIG (reference sequence). This CDR3 comprises 14 residues. V gave up 8 bases and J gave up 5 bases, with 22 bases separating them. CDR3: CAGSWVYRRHEQYF. The DNA for the CDR3 is TGTGCCGGCTCCTGGGTTTACAGGCGCCACGAGCAGTACTTC.

The chain uses TRBV11-3 and TRBJ2-3; weak D call: TRBD1 (5 bases). CDR1 SGHNT and CDR2 YENEEA come from the germline V gene. This CDR3 spans 14 amino acids. With 0 bases removed from V and 1 base from J, the gap between germline ends came to 5 bases. The CDR3 region has the DNA TGTGCCAGCAGCTTAGAAGGGGGCACAGATACGCAGTATTTT. This translates into CASSLEGGTDTQYF.

The CDR3 reads CASSNPGTSGSTQYF. The CDR3 DNA reads as TGTGCCAGCAGCAACCCGGGGACTAGCGGGTCCACCCAGTACTTC. The genes are TRBV7-2 and TRBJ2-5; 12 bases are a match to TRBD2. This CDR3 contains 15 residues. With V trimmed by 5 bases and J by 8 bases, 9 bases remained unmatched. Germline loops: CDR1 SGHTA, CDR2 FQGNSA.

The chain carries TRBV25-1 and TRBJ2-2, with TRBD1 as a possible D gene (6 bases). Trimming removed 3 bases at V and 7 bases at J, with 18 bases between. CDR1 is MGHDK and CDR2 is SYGVNS in the germline V gene. This CDR3 is built from 16 residues. As DNA, the CDR3 is TGTGCCAGCAGTGATACCGGGACACGGCGCCACGGGGAGCTGTTTTTT. It is translated as CASSDTGTRRHGELFF.

The V call is TRBV18, the J call TRBJ2-5; perhaps TRBD1 as D (6 bases). The germline V and J ends were trimmed by 3 bases and 5 bases, with 16 bases remaining between them. The CDR3 is 15 residues long. The germline CDR1 and CDR2 sequences are KGHSH and LQKENI. CDR3 sequence (DNA): TGTGCCAGCTCACCCGAGACAGGCCCCTGGGAGACCCAGTACTTC. This gives the protein CASSPETGPWETQYF.

The chain joins TRBV7-2 to TRBJ2-7; 9 nucleotides line up with TRBD1. The CDR3 length is 13 residues. Unmatched junction bases numbered 3, after V lost 3 bases and J lost 6 bases. Germline-derived CDR1 and CDR2 are SGHTA and FQGNSA. The CDR3 spells CASSLRQGGEQYF. The CDR3 DNA follows: TGTGCCAGCAGCTTGAGACAGGGGGGCGAGCAGTACTTC. The variable domain in full, with the rest retrieved from reference TRBV7-2 and TRBJ2-7, is GAGVSQSPSNKVTEKGKDVELRCDPISGHTALYWYRQSLGQGLEFLIYFQGNSAPDKSGLPSDRFSAERTGGSVSTLTIQRTQQEDSAVYLCASSLRQGGEQYFGPGTRLTVT.

This rearrangement joins TRBV5-1 to TRBJ1-1; D gene ambiguous. V lost 6 bases to trimming and J lost 4 bases, with 16 bases between them. The V gene's germline CDR1 is SGHRS and CDR2 YFSETQ. CDR3 size: 14 residues. The CDR3 nucleotides read TGCGCCAGCACCATCTTCGACGGGTCCACTGAAGCTTTCTTT. This gives the protein CASTIFDGSTEAFF. Full variable domain (missing parts from reference TRBV5-1 and TRBJ1-1): KAGVTQTPRYLIKTRGQQVTLSCSPISGHRSVSWYQQTPGQGLQFLFEYFSETQRNKGNFPGRFSGRQFSNSRSEMNVSTLELGDSALYLCASTIFDGSTEAFFGQGTRLTVV.

CDR3 coding DNA: TGCGCCAGCAGCTTGGAGCGGGCCGACAGCTATGGCTACACCTTC. The encoded protein is CASSLERADSYGYTF. The chain employs TRBV5-1 and TRBJ1-2; a weak D match, TRBD1 (5 bases). From germline, CDR1 is SGHRS and CDR2 YFSETQ. The V and J ends lost 0 bases and 4 bases respectively, with 13 bases between them. This CDR3 spans 15 amino acids.

The chain combines TRBV29-1 with TRBJ2-5, with 7 bases lining up with TRBD2. The V gene's germline CDR1 is SQVTM and CDR2 ANQGSEA. The junction had 11 bases not matched to a gene; V was cut back by 5 bases and J by 5 bases. The CDR3 consists of 14 residues. CDR3 bases: TGCAGCGTTAGAATGGCGGGAGAAAGGGAGACCCAGTACTTC. Translating it yields CSVRMAGERETQYF.

The chain uses TRBV13 and TRBJ2-7; TRBD2 matches at 7 bases. Germline V lookup: CDR1 PRHDT, CDR2 FYEKMQ (reference sequence). The CDR3 extends over 19 amino acids. Trimming cost V 5 bases and J 0 bases; bases outside gene matches: 19. CDR3 region: CASSPPPAGVNTFSYEQYF. CDR3 DNA sequence: TGTGCCAGCAGCCCCCCTCCGGCGGGAGTTAATACCTTCTCCTACGAGCAGTACTTC.

The rearrangement links TRBV6-5 to TRBJ1-1, with TRBD1 as a possible D gene (6 bases). The CDR3 totals 15 residues. The V and J ends lost 1 base and 1 base respectively, with 10 bases between them. Germline V gives CDR1 MNHEY, CDR2 SVGAGI. The CDR3 loop reads CASSYFGGANTEAFF. CDR3 nucleotides: TGTGCCAGCAGTTACTTCGGGGGGGCGAACACTGAAGCTTTCTTT.

V gene TRBV7-9 combines with J gene TRBJ2-5, with 8 bases aligning to TRBD1. Germline assignment: CDR1 SEHNR and CDR2 FQNEAQ (reference sequence). There are 15 residues in the CDR3. Trimming at V came to 5 bases and at J to 5 bases, leaving 10 bases not matched to a gene. CDR3: CASSDRTGRGETQYF. CDR3 nucleotides: TGTGCCAGCAGCGACCGGACAGGGCGAGGGGAGACCCAGTACTTC.